The 16 T cell receptor beta chains below all came from one sample that was sequenced in a study of T cells after somatic rescue of genetic block. TCRdb's copy holds only in-frame clones and misses some; the assay was immunoSEQ multiplex PCR. The profile shows around 70,000 clones, just under 95% of them singletons. Sequenced: peripheral blood mononuclear cells (PBMCs). The receptors were gathered from a man aged 35-49 years.

The chain carries TRBV5-4 and TRBJ2-6; the D gene could be TRBD1 or TRBD2 (5 bases each). Trimming removed 2 bases at V and 4 bases at J, with 16 bases between. Germline CDR1 SGHNT, CDR2 YYREEE (reference sequence). The length of the CDR3 is 17 residues. This CDR3 is CASSFGALGAGANVLTF. Written as DNA, the CDR3 is TGTGCCAGCAGCTTCGGGGCCCTTGGGGCGGGGGCCAACGTCCTGACTTTC.

The V and J genes are TRBV10-3 and TRBJ1-6; D gene ambiguous. From germline, CDR1 is ENHRY and CDR2 SYGVKD. V lost 8 bases to trimming and J lost 7 bases, with 9 bases between them. The CDR3 spans 12 residues. The CDR3 bases are TGTGCCATCGGAGGGATAAATTCACCCCTCCACTTT. It yields the protein CAIGGINSPLHF.

In its sample, this clone was seen a few times. V gene TRBV6-1 combines with J gene TRBJ1-1; D gene uncertain. The CDR3 length is 13 residues. The ends were cut back, 3 bases at V and 11 bases at J, with 16 bases in the middle. Germline V lookup: CDR1 MNHNS, CDR2 SASEGT. CDR3 sequence: CASSDPVLGRAFF. The DNA for the CDR3 is TGTGCCAGCAGTGACCCCGTCCTCGGAAGGGCTTTCTTT.

The chain uses TRBV11-2 and TRBJ1-6; D remains ambiguous. The ends were cut back, 0 bases at V and 7 bases at J, with 13 bases in the middle. Looked up from germline, CDR1 is SGHAT and CDR2 is FQNNGV. CDR3 length: 16 amino acids. CDR3 sequence (DNA): TGTGCCAGCAGCTTAGATCCTTACAGCGCCAATTCACCCCTCCACTTT. It codes for CASSLDPYSANSPLHF.

V and J are TRBV27 and TRBJ2-1; maybe TRBD1 (6 bases). Trimming cost V 4 bases and J 4 bases, with 14 bases left between them. This CDR3 has 15 residues. The germline CDR1 and CDR2 sequences are MNHEY and SMNVEV (reference sequence). The CDR3 reads CASSSRDTSYNEQFF. The CDR3 DNA sequence: TGTGCCAGCAGTTCCCGGGACACGAGTTACAATGAGCAGTTCTTC.

About this clone: The junction shows a germline mismatch at one end, possibly a read error. The chain couples TRBV4-2 to TRBJ1-5; possibly TRBD1 for D (5 bases). The CDR3 has 16 amino acids. Germline CDR1 LGHNA, CDR2 YNFKEQ. The chain's CDR3 is CASSQDAGTGRQPRHF. The CDR3, as DNA: TGTGCCAGCAGCCAAGATGCAGGGACCGGTCGACAGCCCCGGCATTTT.

CDR3 amino acids: CAGGRHYNEQFF. The CDR3 DNA follows: TGTGCCGGAGGCCGGCATTACAATGAGCAGTTCTTC. The chain uses TRBV2 and TRBJ2-1; maybe TRBD2 (5 bases). Per germline, CDR1 SNHLY and CDR2 FYNNEI. The CDR3 has 12 residues. V dropped 11 bases and J dropped 4 bases, with 12 bases sitting between them.

J is TRBJ1-5 and V is TRBV28; no definite D call. The V and J ends lost 8 bases and 2 bases respectively, with 7 bases between them. The CDR3 is 12 residues long. Germline loops: CDR1 MDHEN, CDR2 SYDVKM. The CDR3 region has the DNA TGTGCCAGCTTGACGGGCAATCAGCCCCAGCATTTT. It specifies CASLTGNQPQHF.

This chain joins TRBV28 and TRBJ2-1; TRBD2 agrees at 14 bases. V trimming: 6 bases; J trimming: 7 bases; junction bases outside the gene matches: 11. Germline lookup yields CDR1 MDHEN and CDR2 SYDVKM. CDR3 size: 17 residues. For the CDR3, the DNA is TGTGCCAGCAGAACGGGGACTAGCGGGAGATTTAGGAATGAGCAGTTCTTC. Translated, it gives CASRTGTSGRFRNEQFF. Full variable domain (remainder filled in from reference TRBV28 and TRBJ2-1): DVKVTQSSRYLVKRTGEKVFLECVQDMDHENMFWYRQDPGLGLRLIYFSYDVKMKEKGDIPEGYSVSREKKERFSLILESASTNQTSMYLCASRTGTSGRFRNEQFFGPGTRLTVL.

CDR3 DNA sequence: TGCGCCAGCAGCTCGGGGAGCACAGATACGCAGTATTTT. As protein: CASSSGSTDTQYF. This chain uses TRBV5-1 with TRBJ2-3; weak D call: TRBD2 (5 bases). V was shortened by 3 bases and J by 0 bases, with 5 bases between the two germline ends. Per the germline V gene, CDR1 is SGHRS and CDR2 is YFSETQ. This CDR3 contains 13 residues.

The V and J genes are TRBV27 and TRBJ2-1; the D gene is possibly TRBD2 (6 bases). The V gene lost 10 bases and the J gene lost 0 bases, with 22 bases spanning the gap. The CDR3 has 17 amino acids. CDR1 MNHEY and CDR2 SMNVEV come from the germline V gene (reference sequence). The CDR3 bases are TGTGCCACCCTCCCCACTAGCACCGAGAGCTCCTACAATGAGCAGTTCTTC. Translated, it gives CATLPTSTESSYNEQFF.

The chain combines TRBV9 with TRBJ2-7; possibly TRBD2 for D (5 bases). V gave up 0 bases and J gave up 7 bases, with 20 bases separating them. This CDR3 region has 16 residues. The germline V gene encodes CDR1 SGDLS and CDR2 YYNGEE. The chain's CDR3 is CASSVGPDGVGLEQYF. The CDR3 DNA reads TGTGCCAGCAGCGTAGGCCCAGACGGGGTGGGGTTAGAGCAGTACTTC.

V gene TRBV6-5 combines with J gene TRBJ1-1; no clear D. The CDR3 runs to 13 residues. The germline V gene has CDR1 MNHEY and CDR2 SVGAGI. The V end was cut by 2 bases, the J end by 5 bases, with 9 bases between. This CDR3 reads CASSYSFRTEAFF. As DNA, the CDR3 is TGTGCCAGCAGTTACAGTTTTCGGACTGAAGCTTTCTTT.

This chain uses TRBV4-2 with TRBJ2-1, with D possibly being TRBD1 or TRBD2 (5 bases each). With 2 bases removed from V and 12 bases from J, the gap between germline ends came to 20 bases. In germline, CDR1 is LGHNA, CDR2 YNFKEQ. The length of the CDR3 is 15 residues. CDR3 residues: CASSQTGTPSGGQFF. CDR3 sequence (DNA): TGTGCCAGCAGCCAAACCGGGACCCCGTCTGGCGGGCAGTTCTTC.

The chain uses TRBV25-1 and TRBJ2-1; D assignment may be TRBD1 or TRBD2 (5 bases each). The CDR3 extends over 14 amino acids. V was trimmed by 3 bases and J by 7 bases, leaving 13 bases between them. Germline assignment: CDR1 MGHDK and CDR2 SYGVNS. CDR3 residues: CASSDIDGANEQFF. CDR3 sequence (DNA): TGTGCCAGCAGTGATATCGACGGGGCGAATGAGCAGTTCTTC.

The gene calls are TRBV7-9 and TRBJ1-4; D not certain. CDR3 size: 16 residues. V dropped 1 base and J dropped 8 bases, with 17 bases sitting between them. The germline V gene has CDR1 SEHNR and CDR2 FQNEAQ (reference sequence). CDR3 sequence (DNA): TGTGCCAGCAGCTTAGTGGGCCGTCTTGGTGCGGAAAAACTGTTTTTT. Translating gives CASSLVGRLGAEKLFF.